This passage covers 10 T cell receptor beta chains from one sample sequenced in a study of glioma-infiltrating T cells after dendritic cell vaccination. Profiling relied on immunoSEQ multiplex PCR, and the TCRdb table lists in-frame clones only, not all of them. The data contain some 99,000 clones, less than 90% of them singletons. Time point of the sample: after dendritic cell vaccination, including at tumor progression/relapse. The input for sequencing was blood, taken after dendritic cell vaccination. The receptors shown here come from a human donor with glioblastoma.

This clone was detected only once. The V call is TRBV6-6, the J call TRBJ2-3; a possible D gene is TRBD1 (5 bases). Trimming took off 0 bases at V and 3 bases at J, with 10 bases between the two ends. Looked up from germline, CDR1 is MNHNY and CDR2 is SVGAGI (reference sequence). The CDR3 sequence is 15 residues long. In nucleotides, the CDR3 is TGTGCCAGCAGTTACTCGGGGCAGGGAACAGATACGCAGTATTTT. The encoded protein is CASSYSGQGTDTQYF.

This clone was seen once. This chain connects TRBV4-1 to TRBJ2-5, with D possibly TRBD1 on 8 matching bases. The CDR3 length is 15 residues. Germline lookup yields CDR1 MGHRA and CDR2 YSYEKL. V was clipped by 4 bases and J by 3 bases, with 15 bases between them. This CDR3 is CASSRPQGGKETQYF. DNA for the CDR3: TGCGCCAGCAGCCGCCCACAGGGGGGGAAAGAGACCCAGTACTTC.

This clone was found a few times. V usage is TRBV7-6 and J usage is TRBJ1-3; D perhaps matches TRBD1 (6 bases). Germline-derived CDR1 and CDR2 are SGHVS and FNYEAQ. V was cut by 1 base and J by 4 bases, with 8 bases left in between. CDR3 length: 14 amino acids. CDR3 loop: CASSLGGQGNTIYF. CDR3 DNA: TGTGCCAGCAGCTTAGGGGGGCAAGGAAACACCATATATTTT.

The chain recombines TRBV7-2 with TRBJ2-1; D gene ambiguous. Trimming cost V 5 bases and J 8 bases, with 13 bases left between them. The germline V gene has CDR1 SGHTA and CDR2 FQGNSA. This CDR3 contains 13 residues. The CDR3: CASSPGGVDEQFF. The CDR3 bases are TGTGCCAGCAGCCCCGGTGGAGTGGATGAGCAGTTCTTC.

This rearrangement joins TRBV6-7 to TRBJ2-7; 9 nucleotides agree with TRBD2. TRBV6-7 carries the ORF label, with uncertain function. The CDR3 has 16 amino acids. V dropped 5 bases and J dropped 1; count of bases not matched to a gene: 9. The CDR3 nucleotides are TGTGCCAGCAGTCCCAGGAACCTAGCGGGATCCTACGAGCAGTACTTC. This translates into CASSPRNLAGSYEQYF.

This clone appeared once. The V and J genes are TRBV6-6 and TRBJ2-3; 11 positions match TRBD2. The CDR3 totals 15 residues. Germline loops: CDR1 MNHNY, CDR2 SVGAGI (reference sequence). Trimming removed 7 bases from V and 4 bases from J; junction bases left unmatched: 7. Here the CDR3 reads CASTLTSGTPDTQYF. As DNA, the CDR3 is TGTGCCAGCACACTGACTAGCGGGACCCCAGATACGCAGTATTTT.

A single count supports this clone. V usage is TRBV20-1 and J usage is TRBJ1-1, with TRBD1 identical over 7 bases. Germline CDR1 is DFQATT and CDR2 is SNEGSKA (reference sequence). The CDR3 extends over 11 amino acids. V lost 3 bases and J lost 10; bases outside the gene matches: 5. In DNA form, the CDR3 reads TGCAGTGCTAGCTTTCCAGGGGGAGCTTTCTTT. This codes for CSASFPGGAFF.

J is TRBJ2-3 and V is TRBV10-3, with D possibly matching TRBD2 (6 bases). Germline CDR1 reads ENHRY; CDR2 reads SYGVKD. This CDR3 region has 14 residues. V gave up 8 bases and J gave up 3 bases, with 15 bases separating them. CDR3 DNA: TGTGCCATCTCTATCCGGGAGATAACAGATACGCAGTATTTT. Residues: CAISIREITDTQYF.

This clone was found a few times. V gene TRBV2 combines with J gene TRBJ2-7; tentative D call: TRBD1 (6 bases). The V end lost 8 bases, the J end lost 2 bases, and 19 bases lay between the germline ends. Germline assignment: CDR1 SNHLY and CDR2 FYNNEI. The CDR3 is 15 residues long. The CDR3 sequence: CASSNPGTSTYEQYF. For the CDR3, the DNA is TGTGCCAGCTCCAACCCCGGGACATCAACCTACGAGCAGTACTTC.

The V gene is TRBV2, the J gene TRBJ1-2, with D tentatively TRBD1 (6 bases). Deletions cut 6 bases from V and 5 bases from J, with 10 bases between. CDR3 size: 12 residues. Germline CDR1 and CDR2: SNHLY and FYNNEI. This CDR3 reads CASSDTGYGYTF. Here the CDR3 DNA reads TGTGCCAGCAGCGATACAGGGTATGGCTACACCTTC.